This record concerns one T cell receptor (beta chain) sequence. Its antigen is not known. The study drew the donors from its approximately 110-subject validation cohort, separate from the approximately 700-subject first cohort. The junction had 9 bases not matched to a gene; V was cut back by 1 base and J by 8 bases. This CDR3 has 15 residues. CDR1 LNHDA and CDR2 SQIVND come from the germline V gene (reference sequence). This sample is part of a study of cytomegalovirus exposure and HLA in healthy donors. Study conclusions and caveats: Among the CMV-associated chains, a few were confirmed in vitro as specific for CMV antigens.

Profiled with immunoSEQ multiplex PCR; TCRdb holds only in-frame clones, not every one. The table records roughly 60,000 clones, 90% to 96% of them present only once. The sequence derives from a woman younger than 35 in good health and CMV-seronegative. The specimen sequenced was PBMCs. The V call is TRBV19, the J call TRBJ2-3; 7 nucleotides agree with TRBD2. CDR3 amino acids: CASSIGLAGSGTQYF. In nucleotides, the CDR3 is TGTGCCAGTAGTATAGGACTAGCCGGTAGCGGTACGCAGTATTTT.